The clone carrying this T cell receptor beta chain appeared a single time. The CDR3 runs to 15 residues. CDR1 is KGHSH and CDR2 is LQKENI in the germline V gene. Trimming removed 3 bases from V and 3 bases from J, with 12 bases in between. Using a J-beta primer mix together with a sample-barcoded 5' primer, a second PCR was run for about 7 to 12 cycles. TCRdb reprocessed the 5' RACE reads with MiXCR, giving one entry per CDR3 protein. The sample lists approximately 780,000 distinct CDR3 sequences; 20% to 30% were seen once. The sample originates from a study of blood T cells in healthy people across ages. Another study also made use of these data, one on T cells of mothers and their children.

This clonotype originated in a boy between 10 and 17 years old in good health. The rearrangement uses TRBV18 and TRBJ2-4; D may be TRBD2 (7 bases). The sample was blood. The CDR3 coding sequence is TGTGCCAGCTCACCGAAGGGGGGGAGCAAAAACATTCAGTACTTC. This sequence encodes CASSPKGGSKNIQYF.